Listed below are T cell receptor beta chains from one sample, sequenced in a study of blood T cell repertoires in COVID-19. Here immunoSEQ multiplex PCR was the method, and the copy in TCRdb shows in-frame clones only, minus some. The data show 75,000 or so clones, roughly 85% seen once. The specimen sequenced was peripheral blood. The receptor set was obtained from a woman aged 70-85 years with acute or convalescent COVID-19. Each CDR3 is given with its conserved first and last residue. The D gene is left open where the match is weak. The size of a clone is reported for some rows only, either as once, few or many, or as a class for expanded clones.

>TRBV30|NA|NA|TRBJ1-1
CAWSRTSAGEAFF
TGTGCCTGGAGTCGCACTTCGGCGGGCGAAGCTTTCTTT
>TRBV19|NA|once|TRBJ2-5
CASSIRSGPQETQYF
TGTGCCAGTAGTATCCGGTCCGGTCCGCAAGAGACCCAGTACTTC
>TRBV5-8|TRBD1|NA|TRBJ2-5
CASSLVGTGGGETQYF
TGTGCCAGCAGCTTGGTGGGGACAGGGGGCGGTGAGACCCAGTACTTC
>TRBV3-1/TRBV3-2|NA|NA|TRBJ1-4
CASSQQMGGEKLFF
TGTGCCAGCAGCCAACAGATGGGAGGCGAAAAACTGTTTTTT
>TRBV19|TRBD2|NA|TRBJ2-7
CASSFQAGVSFEQYF
TGTGCCAGTAGTTTTCAAGCGGGAGTTTCTTTTGAGCAGTACTTC
>TRBV5-5|NA|NA|TRBJ2-5
CASSLAVLEETQYF
TGTGCCAGCAGCTTGGCTGTATTAGAAGAGACCCAGTACTTC
>TRBV5-1|TRBD2|NA|TRBJ2-7
CASSSSGGSYEQYF
TGCGCCAGCAGCTCTAGCGGGGGCTCCTACGAGCAGTACTTC
>TRBV19|TRBD1|NA|TRBJ2-5
CASSPGTGSLQETQYF
TGTGCCAGTAGTCCCGGGACAGGGAGCCTACAAGAGACCCAGTACTTC
>TRBV10-3|NA|NA|TRBJ1-1
CAISEPGTEAFF
TGTGCCATCAGTGAGCCGGGGACTGAAGCTTTCTTT
>TRBV7-9|TRBD1|NA|TRBJ1-1
CASSLIGTVNTEAFF
TGTGCCAGCAGCTTAATCGGGACAGTTAACACTGAAGCTTTCTTT
>TRBV29-1|NA|few|TRBJ2-1
CSVRVPVGNEQFF
TGCAGCGTCCGAGTCCCTGTCGGCAATGAGCAGTTCTTC
>TRBV25-1|TRBD2|NA|TRBJ2-1
CASSELARLAGGPGEQFF
TGTGCCAGCAGTGAATTGGCTCGGCTAGCGGGAGGGCCAGGTGAGCAGTTCTTC
>TRBV2|TRBD2|NA|TRBJ2-3
CASSATSGIPDTQYF
TGTGCCAGCAGTGCGACTAGCGGGATCCCAGATACGCAGTATTTT
>TRBV9|TRBD2|NA|TRBJ2-7
CASSVASGLPSYEQYF
TGTGCCAGCAGCGTCGCTAGCGGGCTTCCTTCCTACGAGCAGTACTTC
>TRBV5-6|NA|NA|TRBJ2-3
CASSRALGGTDTQYF
TGTGCCAGCAGCCGAGCTTTGGGAGGCACAGATACGCAGTATTTT
>TRBV5-1|TRBD2|NA|TRBJ2-1
CASSTGTSGSSYNEQFF
TGCGCCAGCAGCACCGGGACTAGCGGAAGCTCCTACAATGAGCAGTTCTTC
>TRBV7-6|NA|NA|TRBJ2-2
CASSLIRANTGELFF
TGTGCCAGCAGCTTAATCCGGGCGAACACCGGGGAGCTGTTTTTT
>TRBV2|NA|NA|TRBJ2-5
CASSSDSQETQYF
TGTGCCAGCAGTTCGGACAGCCAAGAGACCCAGTACTTC
>TRBV3-1/TRBV3-2|TRBD1|NA|TRBJ2-7
CASSQGRGLWYEQYF
TGTGCCAGCAGCCAAGGAAGGGGGCTCTGGTACGAGCAGTACTTC
>TRBV19|NA|NA|TRBJ1-4
CASKRVFDEKLFF
TGTGCCAGTAAGAGGGTCTTTGACGAAAAACTGTTTTTT
>TRBV9|NA|NA|TRBJ1-2
CASSVEGTYGYTF
TGTGCCAGCAGCGTCGAGGGTACCTATGGCTACACCTTC
>TRBV5-1|NA|few|TRBJ2-7
CASSLPQGAGYEQYF
TGCGCCAGCAGCTTGCCTCAGGGTGCCGGATACGAGCAGTACTTC
>TRBV27|TRBD1|NA|TRBJ1-2
CASSFTGATNGYTF
TGTGCCAGCAGTTTTACAGGGGCCACGAATGGCTACACCTTC
>TRBV19|NA|once|TRBJ1-1
CASSKVGAGTEAFF
TGTGCCAGTAGTAAGGTGGGGGCAGGCACTGAAGCTTTCTTT
>TRBV7-2|TRBD2|NA|TRBJ2-1
CASSLRTSGSRYNEQFF
TGTGCCAGCAGCTTGCGGACTAGCGGGAGTCGGTACAATGAGCAGTTCTTC
>TRBV5-1|NA|NA|TRBJ1-1
CASSPWTELNTEAFF
TGCGCCAGCAGCCCCTGGACAGAGTTGAACACTGAAGCTTTCTTT
>TRBV15|TRBD1|NA|TRBJ1-4
CATSRGEGAWDEKLFF
TGTGCCACCAGCAGAGGTGAGGGGGCCTGGGATGAAAAACTGTTTTTT
>TRBV5-1|NA|NA|TRBJ1-1
CASSLAARGEAFF
TGCGCCAGCAGCTTGGCGGCCAGAGGTGAAGCTTTCTTT
>TRBV9|TRBD1|NA|TRBJ2-7
CASSRGAGQGASYEQYF
TGTGCCAGCAGCAGAGGGGCTGGACAGGGGGCGTCCTACGAGCAGTACTTC
>TRBV14|NA|few|TRBJ2-5
CASSPTFESATQYF
TGTGCCAGCAGCCCAACTTTCGAGTCTGCCACCCAGTACTTC
>TRBV3-1/TRBV3-2|TRBD1|NA|TRBJ2-2
CASSHSGTGAGELFF
TGTGCCAGCAGCCACTCCGGGACAGGGGCCGGGGAGCTGTTTTTT
>TRBV21-1|NA|NA|TRBJ2-7
CASSLGTGAHEQYF
TGTGCCAGCAGTCTCGGGACAGGGGCCCACGAGCAGTACTTC
>TRBV10-3|TRBD1|NA|TRBJ1-2
CATNRQGAPNYGYTF
TGTGCCACGAATAGACAGGGGGCACCGAACTATGGCTACACCTTC
>TRBV2|NA|NA|TRBJ2-5
CASRNRRRVEETQYF
TGTGCCAGCAGGAACCGGAGGAGGGTTGAAGAGACCCAGTACTTC
>TRBV6-5|TRBD1|NA|TRBJ1-4
CASTPIQGANEKLFF
TGTGCCAGCACTCCAATACAGGGGGCTAATGAAAAACTGTTTTTT
>TRBV5-4|TRBD1|NA|TRBJ1-6
CASSLEGQGNSPLHF
TGTGCCAGCAGCTTGGAGGGACAGGGGAATTCACCCCTCCACTTT
>TRBV11-3|TRBD1|NA|TRBJ2-7
CASSSQGVRHEQYF
TGTGCCAGCAGCTCCCAGGGGGTGAGGCACGAGCAGTACTTC
>TRBV11-2|TRBD2|NA|TRBJ2-1
CASSFLLAGVRNEQFF
TGTGCCAGCAGTTTTCTCCTAGCGGGAGTAAGGAATGAGCAGTTCTTC
>TRBV5-1|NA|NA|TRBJ1-1
CASSLIPRGVNTEAFF
TGCGCCAGCAGCTTGATACCTAGAGGTGTGAACACTGAAGCTTTCTTT
>TRBV28|TRBD2|NA|TRBJ2-2
CARPGGGADRTGELFF
TGTGCCCGCCCGGGGGGGGGTGCCGACCGCACCGGGGAGCTGTTTTTT
>TRBV30|NA|many|TRBJ2-7
CAWRPNSYEQYF
TGTGCCTGGAGGCCTAACTCCTACGAGCAGTACTTC
>TRBV3-1/TRBV3-2|NA|NA|TRBJ1-6
CASSHESSYNSPLHF
TGTGCCAGCAGCCATGAGAGCTCCTATAATTCACCCCTCCACTTT
>TRBV18|NA|NA|TRBJ2-1
CASSLGQLGISYNEQFF
TGTGCCAGCTCACTAGGACAACTGGGTATCTCCTACAATGAGCAGTTCTTC
>TRBV6-5|NA|NA|TRBJ1-2
CASSEGGLRGYTF
TGTGCCAGCTCTGAGGGGGGGCTTCGTGGCTACACCTTC
>TRBV11-2|NA|NA|TRBJ1-6
CASSVSVVNSPLHF
TGTGCCAGCAGCGTGAGTGTCGTAAATTCACCCCTCCACTTT
>TRBV14|TRBD1|NA|TRBJ1-1
CASSQKDRGNTEAFF
TGTGCCAGCAGCCAAAAGGACAGGGGGAACACTGAAGCTTTCTTT
>TRBV5-8|NA|NA|TRBJ2-5
CASSAGLPGVEETQYF
TGTGCCAGCAGCGCCGGACTCCCCGGTGTTGAAGAGACCCAGTACTTC
>TRBV6-4|NA|few|TRBJ1-6
CASSREYNSPLHF
TGTGCCAGCTCCCGGGAGTACAATTCACCCCTCCACTTT
>TRBV18|TRBD1|NA|TRBJ2-1
CASSPTGQGTEQFF
TGTGCCAGCTCACCTACGGGACAGGGGACTGAGCAGTTCTTC
>TRBV30|TRBD1|NA|TRBJ1-5
CAWSVDRDLPQHF
TGTGCCTGGAGTGTGGACAGGGATCTGCCCCAGCATTTT